Sequencing of this T cell receptor beta chain was carried out in a study of T cell responses to AZD1222 COVID-19 vaccine. Germline V gene lookup returns CDR1 LGHDT and CDR2 YNNKEL (reference sequence). There are 14 residues in the CDR3. V shed 5 bases, J shed 1 base, and the junction held 2 bases outside the gene matches. Sequenced by immunoSEQ multiplex PCR; TCRdb stores in-frame clones only, minus some. The sample shows 95,000 to 150,000 clones, 75% to 90% of them seen only once. General study results and limits: Seropositive at baseline were only a handful of AZD1222 recipients. In a largely white British group with more females than males, clonal diversity was possibly underestimated.

In the case of this clone: Its antigen is unknown.

The sequenced sample was peripheral blood, obtained on day 0 of AZD1222 vaccination. V usage is TRBV3-1 (or the pseudogene TRBV3-2) and J usage is TRBJ1-1; 9 nucleotides line up with TRBD1. This clonotype originated in an adult in good health. This chain's CDR3 is CASSWGQGNTEAFF. CDR3 in DNA: TGTGCCAGCAGCTGGGGACAGGGGAACACTGAAGCTTTCTTT.